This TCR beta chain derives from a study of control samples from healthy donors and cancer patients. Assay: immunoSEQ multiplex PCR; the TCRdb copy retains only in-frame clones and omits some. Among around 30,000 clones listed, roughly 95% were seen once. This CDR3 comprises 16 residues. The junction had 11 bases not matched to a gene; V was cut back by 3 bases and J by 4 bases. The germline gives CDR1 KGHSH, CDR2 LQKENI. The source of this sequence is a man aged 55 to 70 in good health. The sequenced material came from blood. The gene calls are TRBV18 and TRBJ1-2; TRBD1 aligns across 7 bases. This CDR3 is CASSPMGTAAIYGYTF. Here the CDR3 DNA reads TGTGCCAGCTCACCGATGGGGACAGCCGCTATCTATGGCTACACCTTC.